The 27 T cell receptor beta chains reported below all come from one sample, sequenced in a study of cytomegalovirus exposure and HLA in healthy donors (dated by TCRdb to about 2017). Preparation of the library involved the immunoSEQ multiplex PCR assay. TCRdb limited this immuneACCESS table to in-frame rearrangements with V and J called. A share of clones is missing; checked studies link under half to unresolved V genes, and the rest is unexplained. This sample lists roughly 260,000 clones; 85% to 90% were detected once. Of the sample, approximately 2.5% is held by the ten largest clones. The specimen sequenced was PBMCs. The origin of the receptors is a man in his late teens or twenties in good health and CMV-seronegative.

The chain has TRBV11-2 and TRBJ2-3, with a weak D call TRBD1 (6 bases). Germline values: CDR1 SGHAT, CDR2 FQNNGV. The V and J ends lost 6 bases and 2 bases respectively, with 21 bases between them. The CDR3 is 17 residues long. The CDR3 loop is CASSSLQGPGPTDTQYF. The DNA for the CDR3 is TGTGCCAGCAGTTCCCTTCAGGGGCCAGGCCCCACAGATACGCAGTATTTT.

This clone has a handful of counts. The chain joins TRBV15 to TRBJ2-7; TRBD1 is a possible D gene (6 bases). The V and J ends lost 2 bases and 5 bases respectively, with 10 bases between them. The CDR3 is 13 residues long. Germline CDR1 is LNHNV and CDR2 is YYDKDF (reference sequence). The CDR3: CATSRPDRNEQYF. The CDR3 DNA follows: TGTGCCACCAGCAGACCGGACAGAAACGAGCAGTACTTC. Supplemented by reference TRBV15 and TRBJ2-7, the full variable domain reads DAMVIQNPRYQVTQFGKPVTLSCSQTLNHNVMYWYQQKSSQAPKLLFHYYDKDFNNEADTPDNFQSRRPNTSFCFLDIRSPGLGDTAMYLCATSRPDRNEQYFGPGTRLTVT.

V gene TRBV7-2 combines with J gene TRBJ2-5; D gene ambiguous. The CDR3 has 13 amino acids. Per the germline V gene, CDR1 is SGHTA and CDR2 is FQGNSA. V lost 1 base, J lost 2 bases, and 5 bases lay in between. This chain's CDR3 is CASSLGVQETQYF. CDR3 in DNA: TGTGCCAGCAGCTTAGGAGTACAAGAGACCCAGTACTTC.

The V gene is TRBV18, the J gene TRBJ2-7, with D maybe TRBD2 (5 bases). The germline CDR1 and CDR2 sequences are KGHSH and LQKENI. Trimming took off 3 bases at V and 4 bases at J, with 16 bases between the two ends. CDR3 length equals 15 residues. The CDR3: CASSPFMGAVYEQYF. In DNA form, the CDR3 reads TGTGCCAGCTCACCCTTTATGGGAGCCGTATACGAGCAGTACTTC.

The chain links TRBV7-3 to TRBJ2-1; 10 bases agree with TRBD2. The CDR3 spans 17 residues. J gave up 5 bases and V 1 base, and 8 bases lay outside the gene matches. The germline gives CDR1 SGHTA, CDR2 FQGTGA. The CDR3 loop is CASSLSGAGGYNNEQFF. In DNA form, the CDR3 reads TGTGCCAGCAGCTTAAGTGGAGCGGGAGGGTATAACAATGAGCAGTTCTTC.

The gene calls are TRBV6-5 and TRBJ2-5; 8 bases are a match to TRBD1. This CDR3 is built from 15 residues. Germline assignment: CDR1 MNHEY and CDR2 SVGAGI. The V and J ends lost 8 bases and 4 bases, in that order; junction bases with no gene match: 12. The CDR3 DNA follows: TGTGCCAGCTCCCCGAGGGACAGGATCGGAGAGACCCAGTACTTC. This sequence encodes CASSPRDRIGETQYF.

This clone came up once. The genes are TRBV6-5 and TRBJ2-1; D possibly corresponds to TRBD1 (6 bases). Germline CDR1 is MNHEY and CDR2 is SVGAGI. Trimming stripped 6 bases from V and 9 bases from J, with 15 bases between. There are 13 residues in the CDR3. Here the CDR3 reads CASSPDRLAEQFF. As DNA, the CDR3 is TGTGCCAGCAGCCCCGACAGGTTGGCTGAGCAGTTCTTC.

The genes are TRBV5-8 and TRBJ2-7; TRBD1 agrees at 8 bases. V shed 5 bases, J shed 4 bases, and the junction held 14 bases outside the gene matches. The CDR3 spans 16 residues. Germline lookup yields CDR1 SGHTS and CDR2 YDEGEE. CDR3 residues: CASRRKGIRGRYEQYF. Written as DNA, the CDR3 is TGTGCCAGCAGAAGGAAGGGGATCAGGGGGCGGTACGAGCAGTACTTC.

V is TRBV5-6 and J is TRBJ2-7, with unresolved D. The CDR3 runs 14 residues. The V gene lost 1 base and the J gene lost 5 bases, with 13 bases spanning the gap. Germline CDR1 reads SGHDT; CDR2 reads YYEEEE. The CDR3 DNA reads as TGTGCCAGCAGCTTGCATGAGACTCGGGACGAGCAGTACTTC. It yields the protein CASSLHETRDEQYF.

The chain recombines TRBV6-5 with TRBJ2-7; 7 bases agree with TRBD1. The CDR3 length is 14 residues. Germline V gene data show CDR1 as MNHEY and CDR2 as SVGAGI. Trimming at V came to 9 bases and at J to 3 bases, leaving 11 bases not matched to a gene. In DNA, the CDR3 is TGTGCCAGTACGAAAACGGGACAGTACTACGAGCAGTACTTC. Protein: CASTKTGQYYEQYF.

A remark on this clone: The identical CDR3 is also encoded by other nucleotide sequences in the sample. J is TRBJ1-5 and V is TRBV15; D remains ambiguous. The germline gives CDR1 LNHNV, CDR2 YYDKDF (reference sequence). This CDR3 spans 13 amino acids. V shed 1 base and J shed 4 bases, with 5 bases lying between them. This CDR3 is CATSRAGNQPQHF. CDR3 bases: TGTGCCACCAGCAGAGCCGGGAATCAGCCCCAGCATTTT.

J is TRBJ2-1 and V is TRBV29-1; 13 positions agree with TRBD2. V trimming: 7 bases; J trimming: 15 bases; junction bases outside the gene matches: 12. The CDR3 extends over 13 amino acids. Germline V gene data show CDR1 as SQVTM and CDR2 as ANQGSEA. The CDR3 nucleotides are TGCAGCGCCCGAGGGGGGACTAGCGGGGCATGGTTCTTC. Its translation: CSARGGTSGAWFF.

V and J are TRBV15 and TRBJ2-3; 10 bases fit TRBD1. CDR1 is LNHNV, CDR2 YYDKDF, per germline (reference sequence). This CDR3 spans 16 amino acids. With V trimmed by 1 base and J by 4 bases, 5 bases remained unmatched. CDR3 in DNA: TGTGCCACCAGCAGAGGACAGGGGGCCACCTCAGATACGCAGTATTTT. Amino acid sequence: CATSRGQGATSDTQYF.

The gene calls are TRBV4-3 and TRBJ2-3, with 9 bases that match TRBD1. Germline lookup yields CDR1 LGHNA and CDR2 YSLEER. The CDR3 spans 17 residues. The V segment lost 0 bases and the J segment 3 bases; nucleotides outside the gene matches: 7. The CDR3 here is CASSQDVTGGLTDTQYF. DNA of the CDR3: TGCGCCAGCAGCCAAGATGTCACAGGGGGCTTGACAGATACGCAGTATTTT.

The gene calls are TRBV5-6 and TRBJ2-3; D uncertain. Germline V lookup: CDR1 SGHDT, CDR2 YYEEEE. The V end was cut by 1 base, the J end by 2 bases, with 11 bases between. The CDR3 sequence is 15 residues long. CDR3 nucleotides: TGTGCCAGCAGCTTGTTAGTCCGCCACACAGATACGCAGTATTTT. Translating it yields CASSLLVRHTDTQYF.

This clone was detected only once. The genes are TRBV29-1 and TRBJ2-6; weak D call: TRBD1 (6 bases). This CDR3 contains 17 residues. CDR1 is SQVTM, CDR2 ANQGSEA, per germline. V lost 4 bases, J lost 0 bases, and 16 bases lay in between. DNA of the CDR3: TGCAGCGTTGTGTGGGCAGGGGTCTACTCTGGGGCCAACGTCCTGACTTTC. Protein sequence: CSVVWAGVYSGANVLTF.

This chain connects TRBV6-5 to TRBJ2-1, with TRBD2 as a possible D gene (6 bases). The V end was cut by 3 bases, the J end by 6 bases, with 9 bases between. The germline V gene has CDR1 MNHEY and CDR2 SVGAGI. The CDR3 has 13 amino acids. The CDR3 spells CASSYGGFNEQFF. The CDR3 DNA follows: TGTGCCAGCAGTTATGGAGGGTTCAATGAGCAGTTCTTC.

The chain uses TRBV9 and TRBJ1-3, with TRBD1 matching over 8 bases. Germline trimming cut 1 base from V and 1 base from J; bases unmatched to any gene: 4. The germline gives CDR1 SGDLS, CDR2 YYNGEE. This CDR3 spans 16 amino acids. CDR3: CASSVLTGGSGNTIYF. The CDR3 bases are TGTGCCAGCAGCGTATTAACAGGGGGATCTGGAAACACCATATATTTT. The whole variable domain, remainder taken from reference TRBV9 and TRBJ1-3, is DSGVTQTPKHLITATGQRVTLRCSPRSGDLSVYWYQQSLDQGLQFLIQYYNGEERAKGNILERFSAQQFPDLHSELNLSSLELGDSALYFCASSVLTGGSGNTIYFGEGSWLTVV.

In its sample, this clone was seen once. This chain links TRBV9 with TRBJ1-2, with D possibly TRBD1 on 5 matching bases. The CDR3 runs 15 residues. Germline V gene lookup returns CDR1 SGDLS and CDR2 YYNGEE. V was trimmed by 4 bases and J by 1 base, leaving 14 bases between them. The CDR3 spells CASSHPGGVNYGYTF. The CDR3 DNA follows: TGTGCCAGCAGCCACCCGGGAGGGGTTAACTATGGCTACACCTTC.

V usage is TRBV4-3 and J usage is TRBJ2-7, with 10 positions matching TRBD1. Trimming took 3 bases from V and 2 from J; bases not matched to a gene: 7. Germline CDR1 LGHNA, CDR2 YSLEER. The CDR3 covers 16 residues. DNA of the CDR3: TGCGCCAGCAGCCAGGCGATGGGGACAGGGGCCTACGAGCAGTACTTC. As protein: CASSQAMGTGAYEQYF.

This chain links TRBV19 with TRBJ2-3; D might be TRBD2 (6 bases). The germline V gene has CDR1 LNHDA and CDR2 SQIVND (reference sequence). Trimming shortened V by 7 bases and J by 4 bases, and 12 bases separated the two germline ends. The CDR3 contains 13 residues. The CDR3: CASIQGGADTQYF. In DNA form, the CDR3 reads TGTGCCAGTATCCAGGGAGGCGCAGATACGCAGTATTTT. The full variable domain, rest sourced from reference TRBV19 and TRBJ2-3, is DGGITQSPKYLFRKEGQNVTLSCEQNLNHDAMYWYRQDPGQGLRLIYYSQIVNDFQKGDIAEGYSVSREKKESFPLTVTSAQKNPTAFYLCASIQGGADTQYFGPGTRLTVL.

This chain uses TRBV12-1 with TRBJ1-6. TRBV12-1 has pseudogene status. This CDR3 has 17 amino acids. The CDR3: CASSWSHRITKLSPLHF. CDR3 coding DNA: TGTGCCAGCAGCTGGAGCCATCGGATTACTAAACTGTCACCCCTCCACTTT.

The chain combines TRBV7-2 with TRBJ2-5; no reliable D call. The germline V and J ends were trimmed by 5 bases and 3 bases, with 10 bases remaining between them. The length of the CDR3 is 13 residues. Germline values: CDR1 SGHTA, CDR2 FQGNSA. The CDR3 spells CASSNQVKETQYF. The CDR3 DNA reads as TGTGCCAGCAGCAACCAGGTGAAAGAGACCCAGTACTTC.

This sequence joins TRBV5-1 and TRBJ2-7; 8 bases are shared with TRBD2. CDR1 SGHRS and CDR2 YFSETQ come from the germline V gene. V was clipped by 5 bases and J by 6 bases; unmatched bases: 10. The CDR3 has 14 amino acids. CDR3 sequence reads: CASRISGSRGEQYF. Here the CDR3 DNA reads TGCGCCAGCAGAATCAGCGGGAGCAGAGGCGAGCAGTACTTC.

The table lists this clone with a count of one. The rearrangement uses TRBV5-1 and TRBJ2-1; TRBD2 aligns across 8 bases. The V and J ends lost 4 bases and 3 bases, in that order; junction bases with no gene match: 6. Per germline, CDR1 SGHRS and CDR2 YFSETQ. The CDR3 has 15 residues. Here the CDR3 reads CASSVGGGHYNEQFF. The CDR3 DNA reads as TGCGCCAGCAGCGTCGGCGGGGGGCACTACAATGAGCAGTTCTTC.

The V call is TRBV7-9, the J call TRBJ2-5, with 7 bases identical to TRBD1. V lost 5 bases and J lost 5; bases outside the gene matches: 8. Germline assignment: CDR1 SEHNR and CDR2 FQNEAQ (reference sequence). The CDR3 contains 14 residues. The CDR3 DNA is TGTGCCAGCAGCCTTACAGGGGTTCAGGAGACCCAGTACTTC. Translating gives CASSLTGVQETQYF.

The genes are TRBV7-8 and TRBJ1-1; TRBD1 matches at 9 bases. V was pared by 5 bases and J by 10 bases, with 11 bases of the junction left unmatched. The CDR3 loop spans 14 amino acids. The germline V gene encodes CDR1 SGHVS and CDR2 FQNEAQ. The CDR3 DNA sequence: TGTGCCAGCAGCCCCCGACCGGGACAGGGAGGAGCTTTCTTT. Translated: CASSPRPGQGGAFF.